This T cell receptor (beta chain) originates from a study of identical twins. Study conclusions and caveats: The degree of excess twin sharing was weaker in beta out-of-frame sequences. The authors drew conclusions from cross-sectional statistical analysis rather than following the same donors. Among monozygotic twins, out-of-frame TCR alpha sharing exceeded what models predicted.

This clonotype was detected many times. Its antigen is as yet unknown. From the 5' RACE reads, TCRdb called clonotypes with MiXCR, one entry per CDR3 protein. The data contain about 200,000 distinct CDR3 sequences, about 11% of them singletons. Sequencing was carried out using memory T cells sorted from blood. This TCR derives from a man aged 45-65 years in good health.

The CDR3 loop reads CASSSSGFYEQYF. The DNA for the CDR3 is TGTGCCAGCAGCTCCTCAGGGTTCTACGAGCAGTACTTC. V gene TRBV7-2 combines with J gene TRBJ2-7; D might be TRBD1 (5 bases). V was trimmed by 4 bases and J by 3 bases, leaving 10 bases between them. The CDR3 loop spans 13 amino acids. CDR1 and CDR2 (germline): SGHTA, FQGNSA.